A selection of T cell receptor beta chains follows, all from one sample in a study of somatic mutations in cytotoxic T cells in rheumatoid arthritis. Sequencing used immunoSEQ multiplex PCR; TCRdb keeps in-frame clones, though not all of them. The table lists about 27,000 clones, roughly 80% of them singletons. Sequencing used CD8+ T cells sorted from blood. The receptors stem from a woman aged 18-35 years in good health. Each CDR3 is given with its conserved first and last residue. Each record gives: CDR3 protein, CDR3 DNA, V gene, J gene, D gene, clone size, CDR3 length. The D gene is left open where the match is weak. Clone size is not always given. Where it is, it says once, few, many or a class for expanded clones.

CASSGDPNMNTEAFF	TGCGCCAGCAGCGGGGACCCGAACATGAACACTGAAGCTTTCTTT	TRBV5-1	TRBJ1-1	-	-	15
CASSFGRGGASPSNEQYF	TGTGCCAGCAGTTTTGGGCGGGGGGGGGCTTCCCCTTCGAACGAGCAGTACTTC	TRBV28	TRBJ2-7	TRBD2	few	18
CASSLAGGRETQYF	TGTGCCAGCAGCTTGGCGGGGGGGCGAGAGACCCAGTACTTC	TRBV13	TRBJ2-5	TRBD2	-	14
CAISHRQGENTEAFF	TGTGCCATCAGTCATCGACAGGGGGAGAACACTGAAGCTTTCTTT	TRBV10-3	TRBJ1-1	TRBD1	-	15
CASSLGGPEQYF	TGCGCCAGCAGCTTGGGAGGGCCCGAGCAGTACTTC	TRBV5-1	TRBJ2-7	-	few	12
CASSSSRTPQETQYF	TGTGCCAGCAGCTCTTCTCGGACACCCCAAGAGACCCAGTACTTC	TRBV7-9	TRBJ2-5	-	-	15
CASSGTGGNTEAFF	TGCGCCAGCAGCGGAACAGGGGGAAACACTGAAGCTTTCTTT	TRBV5-1	TRBJ1-1	TRBD1	few	14
CASSPLLTGASREAFF	TGCGCCAGCAGCCCGCTCCTTACAGGGGCCTCCAGAGAAGCTTTCTTT	TRBV5-1	TRBJ1-1	TRBD1	-	16
CASSAPDSYTGELFF	TGTGCCAGCAGCGCCCCAGACAGCTACACCGGGGAGCTGTTTTTT	TRBV9	TRBJ2-2	-	-	15
CASSLVRAGGANVLTF	TGTGCCAGCAGCTTAGTTCGGGCGGGCGGGGCCAACGTCCTGACTTTC	TRBV7-9	TRBJ2-6	-	-	16
CASSLAGIYEQYF	TGTGCCAGCAGTTTGGCGGGGATCTACGAGCAGTACTTC	TRBV27	TRBJ2-7	-	-	13
CASSYAPGQGANGYTF	TGTGCCAGCAGTTACGCACCGGGACAGGGGGCGAATGGCTACACCTTC	TRBV6-5	TRBJ1-2	TRBD1	once	16
CASSAGLFIGGYTF	TGTGCCAGCTCGGCCGGGCTTTTTATAGGCGGCTACACCTTC	TRBV7-8	TRBJ1-2	-	-	14
CASSPGRGGNTEAFF	TGCGCCAGCAGCCCCGGGAGGGGTGGGAACACTGAAGCTTTCTTT	TRBV4-1	TRBJ1-1	-	-	15
CASSPRTGLGSDTQYF	TGTGCCAGTAGTCCCCGGACAGGGCTTGGGTCAGATACGCAGTATTTT	TRBV19	TRBJ2-3	TRBD1	-	16
CASSLLAGSYNEQFF	TGTGCCAGCAGTCTTCTAGCGGGCTCCTACAATGAGCAGTTCTTC	TRBV7-9	TRBJ2-1	TRBD2	-	15
CASSLEMGRTEAFF	TGTGCCAGCAGCTTAGAAATGGGTCGTACTGAAGCTTTCTTT	TRBV7-9	TRBJ1-1	-	-	14
CASSYQGAEAFF	TGTGCCAGCAGTTACCAGGGCGCTGAAGCTTTCTTT	TRBV6-5	TRBJ1-1	-	-	12
CASSQVGGGLGETQYF	TGCGCCAGCAGCCAAGTTGGGGGGGGGCTAGGGGAGACCCAGTACTTC	TRBV4-1	TRBJ2-5	-	-	16
CASSTVAGAQETQYF	TGTGCCAGCAGCACCGTAGCGGGAGCTCAAGAGACCCAGTACTTC	TRBV13	TRBJ2-5	TRBD2	-	15
CASSLYDTEAFF	TGCGCCAGCAGCTTATACGACACTGAAGCTTTCTTT	TRBV5-1	TRBJ1-1	-	-	12
CASSPIGGANTGELFF	TGTGCCAGCAGTCCGATTGGAGGGGCGAACACCGGGGAGCTGTTTTTT	TRBV27	TRBJ2-2	-	-	16
CASSPDHSYEQYF	TGTGCCAGCTCACCGGACCACTCCTACGAGCAGTACTTC	TRBV18	TRBJ2-7	-	-	13
CASSKAGGFNEQYF	TGTGCCAGTAGTAAAGCGGGAGGGTTCAACGAGCAGTACTTC	TRBV19	TRBJ2-7	TRBD2	-	14
CASSILGLPGELFF	TGTGCCAGTAGTATATTGGGGCTCCCCGGGGAGCTGTTTTTT	TRBV19	TRBJ2-2	-	-	14
CASSQSDRGLQETQYF	TGTGCCAGCAGCCAGTCGGACAGGGGGCTCCAAGAGACCCAGTACTTC	TRBV7-9	TRBJ2-5	TRBD1	few	16
CASVGLEQFF	TGTGCCAGCGTCGGTCTTGAGCAGTTCTTC	TRBV2	TRBJ2-1	-	-	10
CASSLNFGRDRNYGYTF	TGTGCCAGCAGCCTCAACTTCGGCAGGGATCGGAACTATGGCTACACCTTC	TRBV14	TRBJ1-2	-	few	17
CASIVSHYGYTF	TGTGCCAGTATTGTTAGCCACTATGGCTACACCTTC	TRBV19	TRBJ1-2	-	few	12
CAWSDGTPAGKLFF	TGTGCCTGGAGTGACGGGACACCCGCCGGAAAACTGTTTTTT	TRBV30	TRBJ1-4	-	once	14
CASSGPGSGNQPQHF	TGTGCCAGCAGTGGACCCGGGAGTGGCAATCAGCCCCAGCATTTT	TRBV25-1	TRBJ1-5	-	-	15
CASTYGAGGVYEQYF	TGTGCCAGCACGTATGGAGCGGGAGGGGTCTACGAGCAGTACTTC	TRBV27	TRBJ2-7	TRBD2	few	15
CASSQEGPRTDTQYF	TGCGCCAGCAGCCAAGAAGGGCCCCGCACAGATACGCAGTATTTT	TRBV4-1	TRBJ2-3	-	-	15
CASSLEGYGYTF	TGTGCCAGCAGCTTGGAGGGCTATGGCTACACCTTC	TRBV5-4	TRBJ1-2	-	few	12
CSVEYRGLAGGGPYEQYF	TGCAGCGTTGAATACCGAGGACTAGCGGGAGGGGGACCCTACGAGCAGTACTTC	TRBV29-1	TRBJ2-7	TRBD2	-	18
CASSPGQGADEQFF	TGTGCCAGCAGCCCGGGACAGGGGGCGGATGAGCAGTTCTTC	TRBV5-6	TRBJ2-1	TRBD1	-	14